This TCR beta chain was retrieved from a study of T cell changes during pregnancy in multiple sclerosis. V lost 2 bases to trimming and J lost 7 bases; unmatched junction nucleotides: 5. The CDR3 is 14 amino acids. The germline CDR1 and CDR2 sequences are MNHEY and SVGAGI. TCRdb's copy holds only in-frame clones and misses some; the assay was immunoSEQ multiplex PCR. This sample has some 60,000 clones, with approximately 87% found just once. The sequence derives from a human donor whose cells served as feeder cells for cultures in a pregnancy study. Input material: peripheral blood from another person, used as feeder cells. V usage is TRBV6-5 and J usage is TRBJ1-1, with TRBD1 matching 9 bases. CDR3 coding DNA: TGTGCCAGCAGTTACACCGGGACAGGGATTGAAGCTTTCTTT. Translated, it gives CASSYTGTGIEAFF.